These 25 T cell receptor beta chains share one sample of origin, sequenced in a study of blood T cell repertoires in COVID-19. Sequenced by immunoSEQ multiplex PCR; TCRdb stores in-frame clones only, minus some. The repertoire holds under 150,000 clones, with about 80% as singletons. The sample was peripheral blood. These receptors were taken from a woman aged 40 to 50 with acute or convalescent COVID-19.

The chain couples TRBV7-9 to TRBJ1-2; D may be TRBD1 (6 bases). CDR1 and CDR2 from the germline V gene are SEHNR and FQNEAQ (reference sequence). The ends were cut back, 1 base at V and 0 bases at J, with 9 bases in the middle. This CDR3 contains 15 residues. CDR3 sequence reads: CASSLGEGANYGYTF. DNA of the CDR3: TGTGCCAGCAGCTTAGGAGAGGGGGCTAACTATGGCTACACCTTC. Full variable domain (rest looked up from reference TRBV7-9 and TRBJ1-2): DTGVSQNPRHKITKRGQNVTFRCDPISEHNRLYWYRQTLGQGPEFLTYFQNEAQLEKSRLLSDRFSAERPKGSFSTLEIQRTEQGDSAMYLCASSLGEGANYGYTFGSGTRLTVV.

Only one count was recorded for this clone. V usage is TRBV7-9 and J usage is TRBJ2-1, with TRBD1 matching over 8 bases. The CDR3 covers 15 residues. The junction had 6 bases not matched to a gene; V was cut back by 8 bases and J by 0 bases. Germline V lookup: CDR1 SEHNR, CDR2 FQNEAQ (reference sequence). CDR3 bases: TGTGCCAGCCTGACAGGGGATAGCTCCTACAATGAGCAGTTCTTC. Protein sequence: CASLTGDSSYNEQFF.

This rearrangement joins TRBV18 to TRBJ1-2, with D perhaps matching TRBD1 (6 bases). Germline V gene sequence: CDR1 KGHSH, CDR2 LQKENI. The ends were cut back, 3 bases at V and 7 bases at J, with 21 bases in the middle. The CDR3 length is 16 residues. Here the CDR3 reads CASSPGADATLGGYTF. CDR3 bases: TGTGCCAGCTCACCGGGGGCCGACGCCACCCTCGGTGGCTACACCTTC.

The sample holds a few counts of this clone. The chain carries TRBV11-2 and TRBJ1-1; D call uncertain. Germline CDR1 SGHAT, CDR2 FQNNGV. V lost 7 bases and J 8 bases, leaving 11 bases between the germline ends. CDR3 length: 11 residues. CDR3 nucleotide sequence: TGTGCCAGCAATCGGGTTTCAGAAGCTTTCTTT. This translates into CASNRVSEAFF.

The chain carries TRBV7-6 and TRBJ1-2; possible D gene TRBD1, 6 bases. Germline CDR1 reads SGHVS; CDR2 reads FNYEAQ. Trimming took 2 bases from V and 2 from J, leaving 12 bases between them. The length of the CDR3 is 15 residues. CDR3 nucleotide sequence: TGTGCCAGCAGCTTACGAACAGGGTCGAACTATGGCTACACCTTC. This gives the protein CASSLRTGSNYGYTF.

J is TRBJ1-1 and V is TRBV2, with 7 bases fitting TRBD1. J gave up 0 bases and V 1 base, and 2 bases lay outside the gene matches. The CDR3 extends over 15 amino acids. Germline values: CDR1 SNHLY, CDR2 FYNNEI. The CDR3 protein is CASSEVGTVNTEAFF. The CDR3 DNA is TGTGCCAGCAGTGAAGTAGGGACAGTGAACACTGAAGCTTTCTTT.

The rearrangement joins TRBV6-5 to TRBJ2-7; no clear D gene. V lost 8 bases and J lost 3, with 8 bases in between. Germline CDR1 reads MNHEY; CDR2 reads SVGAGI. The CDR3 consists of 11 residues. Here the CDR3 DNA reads TGTGCCAGCGAGGTGGACTACGAGCAGTACTTC. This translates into CASEVDYEQYF.

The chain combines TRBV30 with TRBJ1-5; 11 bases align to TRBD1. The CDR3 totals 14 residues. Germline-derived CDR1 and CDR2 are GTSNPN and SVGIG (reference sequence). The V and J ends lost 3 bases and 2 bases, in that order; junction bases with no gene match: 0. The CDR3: CAWRGQGGNQPQHF. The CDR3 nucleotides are TGTGCCTGGAGGGGACAGGGGGGCAATCAGCCCCAGCATTTT.

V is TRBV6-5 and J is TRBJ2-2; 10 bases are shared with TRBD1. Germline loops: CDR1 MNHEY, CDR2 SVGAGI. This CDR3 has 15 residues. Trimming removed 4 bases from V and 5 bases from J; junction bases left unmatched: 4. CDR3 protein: CASSFDRGRTGELFF. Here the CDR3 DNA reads TGTGCCAGCAGTTTCGACAGGGGGCGTACCGGGGAGCTGTTTTTT.

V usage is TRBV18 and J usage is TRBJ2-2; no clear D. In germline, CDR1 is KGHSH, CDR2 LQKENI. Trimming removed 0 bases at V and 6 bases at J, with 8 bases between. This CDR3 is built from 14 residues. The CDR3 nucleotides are TGTGCCAGCTCACCACCCAGTCTCCCCGGGGAGCTGTTTTTT. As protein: CASSPPSLPGELFF.

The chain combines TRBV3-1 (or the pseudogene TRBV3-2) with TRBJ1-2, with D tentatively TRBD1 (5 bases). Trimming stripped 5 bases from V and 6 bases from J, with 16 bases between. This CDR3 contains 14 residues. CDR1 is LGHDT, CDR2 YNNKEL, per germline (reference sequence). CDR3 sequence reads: CASSGTRRDDGYTF. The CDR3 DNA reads TGTGCCAGCAGCGGGACCCGGCGGGACGATGGCTACACCTTC.

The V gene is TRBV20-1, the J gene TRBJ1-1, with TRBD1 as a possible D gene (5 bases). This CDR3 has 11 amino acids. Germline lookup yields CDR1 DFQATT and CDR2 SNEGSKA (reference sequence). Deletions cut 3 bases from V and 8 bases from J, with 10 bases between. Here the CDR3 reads CSARGGREAFF. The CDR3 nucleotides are TGCAGTGCTAGGGGGGGACGCGAAGCTTTCTTT.

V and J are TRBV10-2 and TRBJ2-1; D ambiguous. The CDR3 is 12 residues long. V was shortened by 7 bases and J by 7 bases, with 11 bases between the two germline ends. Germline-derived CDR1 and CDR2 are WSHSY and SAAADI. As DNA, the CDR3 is TGCGCCAGCACCCGACTCATGAATGAGCAGTTCTTC. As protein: CASTRLMNEQFF.

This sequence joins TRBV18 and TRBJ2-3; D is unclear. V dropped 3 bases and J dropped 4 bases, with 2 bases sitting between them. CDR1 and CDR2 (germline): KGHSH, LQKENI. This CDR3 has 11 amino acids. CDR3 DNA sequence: TGTGCCAGCTCACCCGCAGATACGCAGTATTTT. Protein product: CASSPADTQYF.

The CDR3 region has the DNA TGTGCCAGTAGTACGGCGAAGCGAGGAAACACCATATATTTT. It translates to CASSTAKRGNTIYF. This rearrangement joins TRBV19 to TRBJ1-3; D remains ambiguous. Germline CDR1 LNHDA, CDR2 SQIVND (reference sequence). V lost 4 bases and J 4 bases, leaving 11 bases between the germline ends. The CDR3 runs 14 residues.

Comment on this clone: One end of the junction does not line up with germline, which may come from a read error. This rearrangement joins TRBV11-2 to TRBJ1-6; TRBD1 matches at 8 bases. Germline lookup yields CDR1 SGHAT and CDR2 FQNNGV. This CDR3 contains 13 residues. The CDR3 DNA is TGTGCCACGGGGGGACAGGCTGATTCATCCCTCCACTTT. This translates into CATGGQADSSLHF.

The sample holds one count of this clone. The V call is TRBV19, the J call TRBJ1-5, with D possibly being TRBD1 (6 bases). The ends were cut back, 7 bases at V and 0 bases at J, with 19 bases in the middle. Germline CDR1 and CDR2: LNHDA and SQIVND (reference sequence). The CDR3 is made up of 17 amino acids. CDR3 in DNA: TGTGCCAGTAACGAACCCGGGACATATAATAGCAATCAGCCCCAGCATTTT. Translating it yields CASNEPGTYNSNQPQHF.

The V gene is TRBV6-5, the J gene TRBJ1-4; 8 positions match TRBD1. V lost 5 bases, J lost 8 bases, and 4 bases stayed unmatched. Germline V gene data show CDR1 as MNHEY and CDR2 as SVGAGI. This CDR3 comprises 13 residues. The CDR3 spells CASSPDRAEKLFF. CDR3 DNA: TGTGCCAGCAGTCCGGACAGGGCCGAAAAACTGTTTTTT.

The CDR3 sequence: CASSSAGTAYEQYF. As DNA, the CDR3 is TGCGCCAGCAGTTCCGCCGGGACAGCCTACGAGCAGTACTTC. This rearrangement joins TRBV5-1 to TRBJ2-7; 7 positions match TRBD1. The germline CDR1 and CDR2 sequences are SGHRS and YFSETQ. V was clipped by 5 bases and J by 2 bases; unmatched bases: 7. This CDR3 region has 14 residues.

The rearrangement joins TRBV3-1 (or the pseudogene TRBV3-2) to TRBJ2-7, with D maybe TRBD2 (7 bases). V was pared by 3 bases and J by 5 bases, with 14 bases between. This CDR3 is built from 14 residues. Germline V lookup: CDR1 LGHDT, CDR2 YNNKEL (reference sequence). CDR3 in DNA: TGTGCCAGCAGCCAGAGAGGGGGGGAAAACGAGCAGTACTTC. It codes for CASSQRGGENEQYF.

CDR3: CASSLRTSGASRNEQFF. The CDR3 bases are TGTGCCAGCAGCTTAAGGACTAGCGGGGCTTCACGGAATGAGCAGTTCTTC. The chain employs TRBV7-9 and TRBJ2-1; 12 positions match TRBD2. The CDR3 has 17 amino acids. V shed 2 bases, J shed 7 bases, and the junction held 9 bases outside the gene matches. Germline V gene lookup returns CDR1 SEHNR and CDR2 FQNEAQ (reference sequence).

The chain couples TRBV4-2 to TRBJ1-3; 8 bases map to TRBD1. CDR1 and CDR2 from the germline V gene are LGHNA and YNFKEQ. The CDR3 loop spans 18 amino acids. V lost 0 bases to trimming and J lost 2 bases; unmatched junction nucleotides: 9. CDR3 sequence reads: CASSQDPAGGAPGNTIYF. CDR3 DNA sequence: TGTGCCAGCAGCCAAGATCCCGCAGGGGGCGCCCCTGGAAACACCATATATTTT.

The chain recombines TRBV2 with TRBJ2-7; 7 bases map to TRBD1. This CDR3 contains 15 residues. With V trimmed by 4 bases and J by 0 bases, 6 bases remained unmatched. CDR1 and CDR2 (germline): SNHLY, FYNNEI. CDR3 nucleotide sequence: TGTGCCAGCAGTGTAGCACAGGGGAGCTCCTACGAGCAGTACTTC. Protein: CASSVAQGSSYEQYF.

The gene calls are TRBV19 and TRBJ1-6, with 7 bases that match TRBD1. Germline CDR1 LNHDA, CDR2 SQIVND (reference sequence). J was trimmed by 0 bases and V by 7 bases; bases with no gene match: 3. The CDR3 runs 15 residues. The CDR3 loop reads CASIQGSSYNSPLHF. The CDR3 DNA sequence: TGTGCCAGTATACAGGGGAGCTCCTATAATTCACCCCTCCACTTT.

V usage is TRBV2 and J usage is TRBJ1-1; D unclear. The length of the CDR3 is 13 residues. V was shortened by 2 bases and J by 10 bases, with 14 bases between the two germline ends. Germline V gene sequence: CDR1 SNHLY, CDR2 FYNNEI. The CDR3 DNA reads TGTGCCAGCAGTGAATTAATTCAGGTAGGAGCTTTCTTT. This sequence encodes CASSELIQVGAFF.